The 28 T cell receptor beta chains below all came from one sample that was sequenced in a study of T cell repertoires in cytomegalovirus infection. No antigen has been identified for these receptors. TCRdb passed the reads through MiXCR, listing each CDR3 protein once. Here the sample spans around 49,000 distinct CDR3 sequences, about a fifth being singletons. The sequencing used CD8+ T cells from cultured PBMCs, collected from culture after CMV antigen stimulation. The receptors originated from a human donor in good health (CMV status not recorded). Some clones in this sample may be carry-over from other donors' samples.

The rearrangement joins TRBV27 to TRBJ2-3, with 7 bases matching TRBD1. Trimming took 3 bases from V and 3 from J; bases not matched to a gene: 3. The CDR3 runs 14 residues. The V gene's germline CDR1 is MNHEY and CDR2 SMNVEV (reference sequence). The CDR3 bases are TGTGCCAGCAGTTTGGTCAGGGGGACAGATACGCAGTATTTT. Amino acids: CASSLVRGTDTQYF.

Concerning this clonotype: At one end the junction does not follow the germline gene, possibly because of a read error. The chain is built from TRBV2 and TRBJ2-7; no reliable D call. The CDR3 loop spans 10 amino acids. Germline V gene sequence: CDR1 SNHLY, CDR2 FYNNEI. The CDR3 is CTSSESEQYF. CDR3 DNA sequence: TGTACCAGCAGTGAGTCCGAGCAGTACTTC. Supplemented by reference TRBV2 and TRBJ2-7, the full variable domain reads EPEVTQTPSHQVTQMGQEVILRCVPISNHLYFYWYRQILGQKVEFLVSFYNNEISEKSEIFDDQFSVERPDGSNFTLKIRSTKLEDSAMYFCTSSESEQYFGPGTRLTVT.

V and J are TRBV4-3 and TRBJ1-1; 8 bases are shared with TRBD1. The germline gives CDR1 LGHNA, CDR2 YSLEER. The CDR3 totals 14 residues. Trimming at V came to 5 bases and at J to 1 base, leaving 3 bases not matched to a gene. The CDR3 is CASSAGQANTEAFF. The CDR3 DNA is TGCGCCAGCAGCGCGGGACAGGCGAACACTGAAGCTTTCTTT.

The sample holds a few counts of this clonotype. The J gene is TRBJ1-5, the V gene TRBV7-2, with 9 nucleotides matching TRBD1. There are 15 residues in the CDR3. V lost 4 bases to trimming and J lost 4 bases; unmatched junction nucleotides: 5. Germline assignment: CDR1 SGHTA and CDR2 FQGNSA. This chain's CDR3 is CASSYRDRANQPQHF. In DNA form, the CDR3 reads TGTGCCAGCAGCTACCGGGACAGGGCTAATCAGCCCCAGCATTTT.

This chain joins TRBV6-1 and TRBJ1-1; D ambiguous. With 7 bases removed from V and 3 bases from J, the gap between germline ends came to 9 bases. This CDR3 has 12 amino acids. Germline CDR1 and CDR2: MNHNS and SASEGT. This CDR3 reads CASTPRDTEAFF. The DNA of the CDR3 is TGTGCCAGCACGCCAAGGGACACTGAAGCTTTCTTT.

This clonotype occurred many times. The chain joins TRBV6-2 or TRBV6-3 to TRBJ2-1, with 9 positions matching TRBD2. Germline V gene sequence: CDR1 MNHEY, CDR2 SVGEGT. The length of the CDR3 is 18 residues. Trimming cost V 2 bases and J 0 bases; bases outside gene matches: 8. The CDR3 protein is CASSYAERGASSYNEQFF. CDR3 sequence (DNA): TGTGCCAGCAGTTACGCAGAGCGGGGGGCCAGCTCCTACAATGAGCAGTTCTTC.

J is TRBJ2-5 and V is TRBV20-1, with 11 bases aligning to TRBD1. V lost 6 bases and J lost 2; bases outside the gene matches: 8. Germline V gene lookup returns CDR1 DFQATT and CDR2 SNEGSKA (reference sequence). The CDR3 is 15 residues long. The CDR3 nucleotides are TGCAGTGCGAAGAGGCGGGACAGGGGGCAAGAGACCCAGTACTTC. Protein sequence: CSAKRRDRGQETQYF.

With regard to this clonotype: An end of the junction does not agree with germline; a read error may underlie this. The CDR3 spells CASSHSGTGVDERYF. The CDR3 bases are TGTGCCAGCAGTCACTCCGGGACAGGGGTGGACGAGCGGTACTTC. The chain has TRBV6-2 or TRBV6-3 and TRBJ2-7, with 10 bases identical to TRBD1. The germline V gene encodes CDR1 MNHEY and CDR2 SVGEGT. CDR3 length equals 15 residues.

CDR3 coding DNA: TGTGCCAGCAGCTTATACGTCAAGGCGGGAGTCTCTGGGGCCAACGTCCTGACTTTC. Encoded protein: CASSLYVKAGVSGANVLTF. V usage is TRBV7-8 and J usage is TRBJ2-6, with TRBD2 matching over 7 bases. Per germline, CDR1 SGHVS and CDR2 FQNEAQ. Trimming cost V 2 bases and J 0 bases; bases outside gene matches: 10. This CDR3 comprises 19 residues.

This clonotype has only a few counts. No conserved phenylalanine or tryptophan ends this CDR3, so it is likely a read error. This chain connects TRBV7-8 to TRBJ2-7, with 9 bases lining up with TRBD2. Germline assignment: CDR1 SGHVS and CDR2 FQNEAQ. The CDR3 has 15 amino acids. V lost 1 base and J lost 5; bases outside the gene matches: 6. The CDR3 DNA sequence: TGTGCCAGCAGCTTAGTAGCGGGAGATCCAGACGAGCAGTACATC. It codes for CASSLVAGDPDEQYI.

In this sample, this clonotype turned up a few times. The V and J genes are TRBV7-2 and TRBJ2-7, with TRBD1 matching over 8 bases. The junction had 6 bases not matched to a gene; V was cut back by 4 bases and J by 1 base. The CDR3 contains 15 residues. Germline loops: CDR1 SGHTA, CDR2 FQGNSA. Written as DNA, the CDR3 is TGTGCCAGCAGCTCCGGACAGGGATGGTCCTACGAGCAGTACTTC. This codes for CASSSGQGWSYEQYF.

This clonotype was recorded at least ten times. This chain joins TRBV11-2 and TRBJ2-7; TRBD1 agrees at 7 bases. Germline V lookup: CDR1 SGHAT, CDR2 FQNNGV. V gave up 4 bases and J gave up 5 bases; unmatched junction bases: 8. The CDR3 runs to 14 residues. The CDR3 reads CASSSRQGPDEQYF. The CDR3 DNA reads TGTGCCAGCAGCTCTCGACAGGGTCCGGACGAGCAGTACTTC.

V gene TRBV11-3 combines with J gene TRBJ2-1; D call uncertain. V was pared by 6 bases and J by 5 bases, with 8 bases between. The CDR3 is made up of 12 amino acids. In germline, CDR1 is SGHNT, CDR2 YENEEA. This CDR3 reads CASSQRDNEQFF. The CDR3 nucleotides read TGTGCCAGCAGTCAACGGGACAATGAGCAGTTCTTC. Supplemented by reference TRBV11-3 and TRBJ2-1, the full variable domain reads EAGVVQSPRYKIIEKKQPVAFWCNPISGHNTLYWYLQNLGQGPELLIRYENEEAVDDSQLPKDRFSAERLKGVDSTLKIQPAELGDSAVYLCASSQRDNEQFFGPGTRLTVL.

This clonotype has only a few counts. The CDR3 sequence: CASSLDLVNEQFF. CDR3 in DNA: TGTGCCAGCAGCTTAGATCTCGTCAATGAGCAGTTCTTC. The V and J genes are TRBV7-6 and TRBJ2-1; no clear D gene. CDR3 size: 13 residues. Trimming stripped 1 base from V and 6 bases from J, with 7 bases between. Looked up from germline, CDR1 is SGHVS and CDR2 is FNYEAQ.

This sequence joins TRBV7-3 and TRBJ2-2, with TRBD2 identical over 7 bases. The CDR3 covers 13 residues. Trimming took 3 bases from V and 6 from J; bases not matched to a gene: 1. The germline gives CDR1 SGHTA, CDR2 FQGTGA. DNA of the CDR3: TGTGCCAGCAGCTTTGGGGGGGCCGGGGAGCTGTTTTTT. Encoded protein: CASSFGGAGELFF.

This clonotype was seen more than once but under ten times. A read error may explain this, as a much larger clone is one base away. The chain uses TRBV7-2 and TRBJ2-7; D ambiguous. This CDR3 region has 12 residues. Per the germline V gene, CDR1 is SGHTA and CDR2 is FQGNSA. CDR3 nucleotides: TGTGCCAGCAGCTTCGGCTCCAACGAGCAGTACTTC. Amino acids: CASSFGSNEQYF.

This clonotype has just a few counts. The V and J genes are TRBV7-2 and TRBJ1-5, with 10 bases fitting TRBD1. There are 15 residues in the CDR3. The V gene end was trimmed by 1 base and the J gene end by 5 bases; junction bases not matched to a gene: 2. Germline V gene lookup returns CDR1 SGHTA and CDR2 FQGNSA. CDR3 protein: CASSLVGTGDQPQHF. The CDR3, as DNA: TGTGCCAGCAGCTTAGTTGGGACAGGGGATCAGCCCCAGCATTTT.

V usage is TRBV15 and J usage is TRBJ2-7; 7 nucleotides match TRBD2. CDR1 LNHNV and CDR2 YYDKDF come from the germline V gene (reference sequence). This CDR3 has 14 amino acids. The junction had 8 bases not matched to a gene; V was cut back by 3 bases and J by 6 bases. The CDR3 DNA is TGTGCCACCAGCAGGGCGCGGGGGACTGGCGAGCAGTACTTC. Translation: CATSRARGTGEQYF.

This chain links TRBV7-2 with TRBJ1-2; maybe TRBD1 (6 bases). The CDR3 consists of 12 residues. Trimming left V 3 bases short and J 13 bases short, with 15 bases between. Germline V gene lookup returns CDR1 SGHTA and CDR2 FQGNSA. CDR3 region: CASSFQTGPCTF. The DNA for the CDR3 is TGTGCCAGCAGCTTCCAGACAGGACCGTGCACCTTC.

The chain links TRBV28 to TRBJ2-1, with 8 bases lining up with TRBD2. CDR3 length: 15 residues. Germline CDR1 MDHEN, CDR2 SYDVKM. The V and J ends lost 2 bases and 6 bases, in that order; junction bases with no gene match: 6. This CDR3 is CASSLTTGGINEQFF. The CDR3 nucleotides are TGTGCCAGCAGTTTAACCACGGGAGGGATCAATGAGCAGTTCTTC.

This chain uses TRBV28 with TRBJ1-1; 11 bases are a match to TRBD1. Germline CDR1 is MDHEN and CDR2 is SYDVKM. J gave up 4 bases and V 3 bases, and 7 bases lay outside the gene matches. This CDR3 comprises 16 residues. The CDR3 protein is CASSLSTGTGGTEAFF. The CDR3 DNA follows: TGTGCCAGCAGTTTGTCCACCGGGACAGGGGGCACTGAAGCTTTCTTT.

This rearrangement joins TRBV6-1 to TRBJ1-5; the D gene is possibly TRBD1 (6 bases). The germline gives CDR1 MNHNS, CDR2 SASEGT. V lost 8 bases to trimming and J lost 6 bases, with 20 bases between them. The CDR3 contains 15 residues. The CDR3 nucleotides read TGTGCCAGCCAAGTTTTAGCAGGGGAGCGTCAGCCCCAGCATTTT. Its protein product is CASQVLAGERQPQHF.

This chain links TRBV27 with TRBJ2-7; D is ambiguous. V lost 8 bases and J lost 5, with 16 bases in between. The CDR3 runs to 13 residues. Germline values: CDR1 MNHEY, CDR2 SMNVEV (reference sequence). CDR3 loop: CASGPGLRHEQYF. CDR3 DNA: TGTGCCAGCGGGCCGGGCCTCCGCCACGAGCAGTACTTC.

The rearrangement uses TRBV27 and TRBJ2-1; no clear D. The CDR3 spans 12 residues. Looked up from germline, CDR1 is MNHEY and CDR2 is SMNVEV (reference sequence). Trimming pared 6 bases from V and 4 bases from J, leaving 7 bases between. CDR3 nucleotides: TGTGCCAGCAGAATGGGTTACAATGAGCAGTTCTTC. Protein: CASRMGYNEQFF.

The J gene is TRBJ2-5, the V gene TRBV7-2, with 12 positions matching TRBD2. V dropped 7 bases and J dropped 5; count of bases not matched to a gene: 8. The CDR3 is 15 amino acids. CDR1 and CDR2 from the germline V gene are SGHTA and FQGNSA. The CDR3 sequence: CASTGTSGLEETQYF. CDR3 DNA: TGTGCCAGCACCGGGACTAGCGGGTTAGAGGAGACCCAGTACTTC.

This clonotype has only a few counts. This chain joins TRBV4-3 and TRBJ2-1; D may be TRBD2 (6 bases). The V end lost 1 base, the J end lost 5 bases, and 24 bases lay between the germline ends. The CDR3 loop spans 19 amino acids. CDR1 is LGHNA, CDR2 YSLEER, per germline. The CDR3 region is CASSQARSREAPEDNEQFF. The CDR3 DNA reads as TGCGCCAGCAGCCAAGCCCGATCGAGGGAGGCGCCTGAGGACAATGAGCAGTTCTTC.

The V and J genes are TRBV9 and TRBJ1-1, with D maybe TRBD1 (6 bases). Looked up from germline, CDR1 is SGDLS and CDR2 is YYNGEE. Trimming removed 1 base at V and 0 bases at J, with 7 bases between. This CDR3 spans 14 amino acids. For the CDR3, the DNA is TGTGCCAGCAGCGTAACAGGGATGAACACTGAAGCTTTCTTT. Translating it yields CASSVTGMNTEAFF.

The DNA of the CDR3 is TGTGCCAGCAGCCGCGCCCCTGATGAGCAGTTCTTC. Amino acid sequence: CASSRAPDEQFF. This chain uses TRBV11-2 with TRBJ2-1; D unclear. This CDR3 region has 12 residues. Germline CDR1 and CDR2: SGHAT and FQNNGV. Trimming shortened V by 5 bases and J by 8 bases, and 10 bases separated the two germline ends.